These 19 T cell receptor beta chains originate from one sample sequenced in a study of a mutant IDH1 vaccine in newly diagnosed glioma. Sample time point: week 5, during vaccination. Every single dose of the vaccine, 300 ug of mutant IDH1 20-mer peptide, came with topical imiquimod. TCRdb keeps only in-frame clones here, not all; method: immunoSEQ multiplex PCR. The sample includes roughly 30,000 clones, roughly nine tenths seen only once; the top ten take 3% to 4%. Antigen specificity for these receptors is unknown. The sample in question was peripheral blood mononuclear cells (PBMCs), obtained from a glioma patient whose treatment included an IDH1 peptide vaccine. The origin of the receptors is a woman aged 40-49 years with glioma. Some clones in this sample may be carry-over from other donors' samples.

In nucleotides, the CDR3 is TGTGCCAGCAGCCCAACACGGCTTGGGGGGGCCAACGTCCTGACTTTC. Translated: CASSPTRLGGANVLTF. This rearrangement joins TRBV4-2 to TRBJ2-6, with no clear D. In germline, CDR1 is LGHNA, CDR2 YNFKEQ. The V and J ends lost 4 bases and 4 bases respectively, with 14 bases between them. The CDR3 is 16 residues long.

The V and J genes are TRBV4-2 and TRBJ1-6; a possible D gene is TRBD1 (5 bases). Trimming removed 1 base at V and 7 bases at J, with 14 bases between. The CDR3 spans 16 residues. Germline V gene data show CDR1 as LGHNA and CDR2 as YNFKEQ. The CDR3 region has the DNA TGTGCCAGCAGCCAAGTTTTATGGGGCCAAAATTCACCCCTCCACTTT. Residues: CASSQVLWGQNSPLHF.

This CDR3 reads CASSATGGSYEQYF. The CDR3 DNA follows: TGTGCCAGCAGTGCGACAGGGGGTTCCTACGAGCAGTACTTC. The chain couples TRBV6-1 to TRBJ2-7; 9 bases map to TRBD1. Germline V gene lookup returns CDR1 MNHNS and CDR2 SASEGT. The V segment lost 4 bases and the J segment 1 base; nucleotides outside the gene matches: 2. The CDR3 is 14 amino acids.

V gene TRBV28 combines with J gene TRBJ1-2; D perhaps matches TRBD1 (6 bases). Germline V gene data show CDR1 as MDHEN and CDR2 as SYDVKM. The germline V and J ends were trimmed by 3 bases and 8 bases, with 16 bases remaining between them. The CDR3 runs 14 residues. The CDR3 bases are TGTGCCAGCAGTTTCGGGAGTCAGGGGCGAGGCTACACCTTC. This codes for CASSFGSQGRGYTF.

The chain couples TRBV4-1 to TRBJ2-7, with 9 bases matching TRBD2. This CDR3 is built from 15 residues. Trimming cost V 1 base and J 7 bases; bases outside gene matches: 8. Germline CDR1 is MGHRA and CDR2 is YSYEKL. CDR3 in DNA: TGCGCCAGCAGCCAAGGGGATAGCGGGAGCTGGGAGCAGTACTTC. Its translation is CASSQGDSGSWEQYF.

The chain employs TRBV7-2 and TRBJ2-5; the D is unclear. This CDR3 has 14 residues. Germline V gene data show CDR1 as SGHTA and CDR2 as FQGNSA. Trimming took off 5 bases at V and 1 base at J, with 11 bases between the two ends. The CDR3 spells CASSPRLRQETQYF. The DNA for the CDR3 is TGTGCCAGCAGCCCTCGACTGCGCCAAGAGACCCAGTACTTC.

Concerning this clone: Relative to the germline gene, one junction end is altered; a read error may explain this. V usage is TRBV7-7 and J usage is TRBJ1-3; D is unresolved. The CDR3 extends over 13 amino acids. The V gene's germline CDR1 is SSHAT and CDR2 FNYEAQ (reference sequence). CDR3 in amino acids: CASSPASGNTIYF. The CDR3 bases are TGTGCTAGCAGCCCCGCCTCTGGAAACACCATATATTTT.

The gene calls are TRBV5-1 and TRBJ2-2; possible D gene TRBD1, 5 bases. V was pared by 1 base and J by 1 base, with 8 bases between. This CDR3 region has 15 residues. In germline, CDR1 is SGHRS, CDR2 YFSETQ. CDR3 amino acids: CASSLTQGNTGELFF. The CDR3 nucleotides read TGCGCCAGCAGCTTGACCCAGGGGAACACCGGGGAGCTGTTTTTT. The full variable domain, completed using reference TRBV5-1 and TRBJ2-2, is KAGVTQTPRYLIKTRGQQVTLSCSPISGHRSVSWYQQTPGQGLQFLFEYFSETQRNKGNFPGRFSGRQFSNSRSEMNVSTLELGDSALYLCASSLTQGNTGELFFGEGSRLTVL.

The table lists this clone with a few counts. V usage is TRBV7-9 and J usage is TRBJ1-1, with 7 bases that match TRBD1. Germline CDR1 SEHNR, CDR2 FQNEAQ (reference sequence). V was pared by 5 bases and J by 1 base, with 7 bases of the junction left unmatched. CDR3 length equals 15 residues. This CDR3 reads CASSPYRGRNTEAFF. In DNA, the CDR3 is TGTGCCAGCAGCCCGTACAGGGGTAGGAACACTGAAGCTTTCTTT.

The chain links TRBV10-3 to TRBJ2-5; D not certain. CDR1 and CDR2 (germline): ENHRY, SYGVKD. With 3 bases removed from V and 5 bases from J, the gap between germline ends came to 13 bases. The CDR3 extends over 14 amino acids. The CDR3 region has the DNA TGTGCCATCAGTGATGGACCCCAGGCGGAGACCCAGTACTTC. Encoded protein: CAISDGPQAETQYF.

CDR3 coding DNA: TGCGCCAGCAGCCCAGGGGGATCAGAGACCCAGTACTTC. Protein: CASSPGGSETQYF. The rearrangement joins TRBV4-1 to TRBJ2-5; 7 bases fit TRBD1. This CDR3 contains 13 residues. The germline gives CDR1 MGHRA, CDR2 YSYEKL. V lost 4 bases and J lost 4; bases outside the gene matches: 3.

This clone was found a few times. This sequence joins TRBV4-3 and TRBJ2-3; 10 bases agree with TRBD2. The CDR3 loop spans 16 amino acids. Per germline, CDR1 LGHNA and CDR2 YSLEER. V lost 4 bases, J lost 2 bases, and 6 bases stayed unmatched. The CDR3 loop reads CASSLYLAGDTDTQYF. The CDR3 DNA reads TGCGCCAGCAGCCTCTACCTAGCGGGAGACACAGATACGCAGTATTTT.

This clone came up once. The rearrangement links TRBV11-2 to TRBJ1-5; TRBD1 agrees at 9 bases. Germline CDR1 is SGHAT and CDR2 is FQNNGV. The CDR3 runs to 15 residues. The V gene end was trimmed by 4 bases and the J gene end by 5 bases; junction bases not matched to a gene: 6. The CDR3 nucleotides read TGTGCCAGCAGCTATTCCGGGACAGGGTATCAGCCCCAGCATTTT. Amino acids: CASSYSGTGYQPQHF.

This clone was counted once. This sequence joins TRBV29-1 and TRBJ2-7; D possibly matches TRBD1 or TRBD2 (5 bases each). CDR3 size: 13 residues. Germline V gene lookup returns CDR1 SQVTM and CDR2 ANQGSEA. V was pared by 7 bases and J by 5 bases, with 18 bases between. CDR3 nucleotides: TGCAGCGGCCGGGGTGGCAGGGATAACGAGCAGTACTTC. Translated, it gives CSGRGGRDNEQYF.

V gene TRBV2 combines with J gene TRBJ1-5, with D unclear. The germline CDR1 and CDR2 sequences are SNHLY and FYNNEI. Trimming pared 1 base from V and 3 bases from J, leaving 10 bases between. The CDR3 covers 15 residues. Here the CDR3 reads CASSEGQATNQPQHF. For the CDR3, the DNA is TGTGCCAGCAGTGAAGGCCAGGCGACCAATCAGCCCCAGCATTTT.

The chain is built from TRBV7-2 and TRBJ2-1, with TRBD2 identical over 8 bases. CDR3 length: 17 residues. With 4 bases clipped from V and 2 bases from J, the junction kept 10 bases outside the gene matches. The germline V gene has CDR1 SGHTA and CDR2 FQGNSA. CDR3 nucleotides: TGTGCCAGCAGCTCTCTTAGCGGGATGACCGCCTACAATGAGCAGTTCTTC. Protein product: CASSSLSGMTAYNEQFF.

V is TRBV7-2 and J is TRBJ1-3; D unclear. The V gene lost 1 base and the J gene lost 2 bases, with 9 bases spanning the gap. This CDR3 has 15 residues. Germline V gene lookup returns CDR1 SGHTA and CDR2 FQGNSA. CDR3 loop: CASSLVLLPGNTIYF. The CDR3 DNA reads TGTGCCAGCAGCTTAGTGCTCTTACCTGGAAACACCATATATTTT. The full variable domain, completed using reference TRBV7-2 and TRBJ1-3, is GAGVSQSPSNKVTEKGKDVELRCDPISGHTALYWYRQSLGQGLEFLIYFQGNSAPDKSGLPSDRFSAERTGGSVSTLTIQRTQQEDSAVYLCASSLVLLPGNTIYFGEGSWLTVV.

Worth noting for this clone: In the same sample, other DNA sequences code for this CDR3. The J gene is TRBJ2-1, the V gene TRBV28; tentatively, D is TRBD1 or TRBD2 (6 bases each). Germline assignment: CDR1 MDHEN and CDR2 SYDVKM. The CDR3 extends over 14 amino acids. V gave up 2 bases and J gave up 6 bases, with 11 bases separating them. The DNA of the CDR3 is TGTGCCAGCAGTTTAAATTGGGGGGCCAATGAGCAGTTCTTC. This encodes CASSLNWGANEQFF. Drawing the rest from reference TRBV28 and TRBJ2-1, the complete variable domain is DVKVTQSSRYLVKRTGEKVFLECVQDMDHENMFWYRQDPGLGLRLIYFSYDVKMKEKGDIPEGYSVSREKKERFSLILESASTNQTSMYLCASSLNWGANEQFFGPGTRLTVL.

The chain combines TRBV5-1 with TRBJ2-7; D possibly uses TRBD1 or TRBD2 (5 bases each). With 7 bases removed from V and 4 bases from J, the gap between germline ends came to 30 bases. Germline V lookup: CDR1 SGHRS, CDR2 YFSETQ. The CDR3 length is 18 residues. The CDR3 here is CASLPFSPGASLVYEQYF. The CDR3 DNA is TGCGCCAGCCTTCCTTTTTCCCCCGGGGCCAGCTTAGTATACGAGCAGTACTTC. Using reference TRBV5-1 and TRBJ2-7 for the parts outside the CDR3, the full variable domain is KAGVTQTPRYLIKTRGQQVTLSCSPISGHRSVSWYQQTPGQGLQFLFEYFSETQRNKGNFPGRFSGRQFSNSRSEMNVSTLELGDSALYLCASLPFSPGASLVYEQYFGPGTRLTVT.